The entry below gives a single T cell receptor (beta chain) sequence along with its context. Its antigen is not identified. This record comes from a study of CD8+ T cells in alopecia areata. Study details: Tofacitinib administration to treated patients was oral, at 5 to 10 mg twice daily. Regarding the study as a whole: Scalp sample data also include resident alphabeta T cells from normal skin. Normal scalp showed lower clonality than lesional scalp, especially alopecia totalis/universalis.

Following RNA extraction, reverse transcription yielded cDNA that acted as the sequencing template. The protocol was immunoSEQ multiplex PCR, while the TCRdb copy is restricted to in-frame clones and leaves out a portion. The table has approximately 61,000 clones, 96% seen once; the top ten hold 25% to 30%. Trimming removed 0 bases at V and 2 bases at J, with 23 bases between. The CDR3 runs to 20 residues. Germline CDR1 and CDR2: MGHRA and YSYEKL. From PBMCs, CD4+ and CD8+ T cells were sorted. This TCR derives from a human donor with alopecia areata. This chain joins TRBV4-1 and TRBJ1-5; the D gene is possibly TRBD1 (5 bases). Sequencing was performed on CD8+ T cells sorted from blood, taken at week 0. The CDR3 DNA reads as TGCGCCAGCAGCCAAGATCAGAGCAGGGATGTCGGCCAACGCAATCAGCCCCAGCATTTT. This sequence encodes CASSQDQSRDVGQRNQPQHF.